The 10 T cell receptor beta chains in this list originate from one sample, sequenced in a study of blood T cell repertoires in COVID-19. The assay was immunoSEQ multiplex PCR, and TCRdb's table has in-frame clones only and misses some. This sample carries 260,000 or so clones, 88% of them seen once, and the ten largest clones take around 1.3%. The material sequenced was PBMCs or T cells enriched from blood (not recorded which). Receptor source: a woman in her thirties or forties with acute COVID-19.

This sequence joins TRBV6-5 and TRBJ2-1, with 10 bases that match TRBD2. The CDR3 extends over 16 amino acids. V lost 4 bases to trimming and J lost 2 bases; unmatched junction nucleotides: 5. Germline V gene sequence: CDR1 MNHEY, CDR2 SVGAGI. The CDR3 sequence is CASSSLAGTTYNEQFF. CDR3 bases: TGTGCCAGCAGTTCACTAGCGGGAACAACCTACAATGAGCAGTTCTTC.

The CDR3 DNA is TGTGCCCCCCCGACAAGCGGATATAGCAATCAGCCCCAGCATTTT. This codes for CAPPTSGYSNQPQHF. This rearrangement joins TRBV24-1 to TRBJ1-5; D gene uncertain. The CDR3 contains 15 residues. Trimming cost V 12 bases and J 0 bases, with 17 bases left between them. The germline gives CDR1 KGHDR, CDR2 SFDVKD.

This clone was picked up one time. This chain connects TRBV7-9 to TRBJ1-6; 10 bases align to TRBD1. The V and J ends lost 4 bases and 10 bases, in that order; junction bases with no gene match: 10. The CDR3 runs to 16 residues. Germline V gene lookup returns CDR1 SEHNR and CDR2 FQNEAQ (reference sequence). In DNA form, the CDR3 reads TGTGCCAGCAGCTCGCCGGGGACAGGGGTTTACTCACCCCTCCACTTT. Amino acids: CASSSPGTGVYSPLHF.

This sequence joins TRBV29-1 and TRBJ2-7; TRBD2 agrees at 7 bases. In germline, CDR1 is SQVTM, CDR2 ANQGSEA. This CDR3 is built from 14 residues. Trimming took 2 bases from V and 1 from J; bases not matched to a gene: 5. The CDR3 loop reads CSVELADRSYEQYF. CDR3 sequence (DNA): TGCAGCGTTGAACTAGCGGACCGTTCCTACGAGCAGTACTTC.

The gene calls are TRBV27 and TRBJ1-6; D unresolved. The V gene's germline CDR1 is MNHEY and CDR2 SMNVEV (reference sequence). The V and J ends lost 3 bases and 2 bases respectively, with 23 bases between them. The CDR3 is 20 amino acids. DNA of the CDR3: TGTGCCAGCAGTTTGTACGCCGCGGTGGGGAGGCGGACCTATAATTCACCCCTCCACTTT. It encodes CASSLYAAVGRRTYNSPLHF.

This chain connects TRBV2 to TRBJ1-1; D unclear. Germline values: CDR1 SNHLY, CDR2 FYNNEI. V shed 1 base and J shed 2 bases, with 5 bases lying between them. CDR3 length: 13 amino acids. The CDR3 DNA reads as TGTGCCAGCAGTGAAGGTATCAACACTGAAGCTTTCTTT. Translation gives CASSEGINTEAFF.

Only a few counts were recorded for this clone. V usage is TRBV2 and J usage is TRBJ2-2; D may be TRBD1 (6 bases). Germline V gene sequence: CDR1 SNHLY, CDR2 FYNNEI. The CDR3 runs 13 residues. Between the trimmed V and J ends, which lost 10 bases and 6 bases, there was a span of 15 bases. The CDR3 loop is CATEGVLAGELFF. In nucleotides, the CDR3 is TGTGCCACCGAGGGGGTATTGGCCGGGGAGCTGTTTTTT.

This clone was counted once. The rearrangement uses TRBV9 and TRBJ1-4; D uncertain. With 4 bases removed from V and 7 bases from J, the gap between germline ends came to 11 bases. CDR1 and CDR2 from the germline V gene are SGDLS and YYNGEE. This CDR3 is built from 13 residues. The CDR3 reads CASSSEPGEKLFF. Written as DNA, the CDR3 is TGTGCCAGCAGCTCTGAGCCGGGTGAAAAACTGTTTTTT.

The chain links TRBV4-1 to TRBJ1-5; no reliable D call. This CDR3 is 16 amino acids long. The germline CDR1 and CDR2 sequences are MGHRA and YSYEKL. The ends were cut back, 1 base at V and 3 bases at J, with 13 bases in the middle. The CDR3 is CASSQAVQQNNQPQHF. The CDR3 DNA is TGCGCCAGCAGCCAAGCAGTTCAACAGAACAATCAGCCCCAGCATTTT.

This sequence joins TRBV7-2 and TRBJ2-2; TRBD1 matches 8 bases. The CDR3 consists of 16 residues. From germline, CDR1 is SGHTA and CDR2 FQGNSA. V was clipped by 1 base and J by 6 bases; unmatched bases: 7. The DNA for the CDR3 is TGTGCCAGCAGCTTAGTCGCAGGGGGCTTCGCCGGGGAGCTGTTTTTT. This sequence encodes CASSLVAGGFAGELFF.